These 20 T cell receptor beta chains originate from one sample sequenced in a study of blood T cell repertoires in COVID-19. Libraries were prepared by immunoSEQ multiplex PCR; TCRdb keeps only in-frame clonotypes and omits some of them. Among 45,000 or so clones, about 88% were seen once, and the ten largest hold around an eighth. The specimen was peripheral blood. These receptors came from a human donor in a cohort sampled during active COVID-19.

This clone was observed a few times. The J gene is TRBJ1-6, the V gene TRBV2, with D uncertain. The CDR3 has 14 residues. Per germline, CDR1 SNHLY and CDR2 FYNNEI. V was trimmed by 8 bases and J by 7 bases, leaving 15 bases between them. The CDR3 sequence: CASQRGLANSPLHF. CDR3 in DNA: TGTGCCAGCCAGAGAGGACTGGCGAATTCACCCCTCCACTTT.

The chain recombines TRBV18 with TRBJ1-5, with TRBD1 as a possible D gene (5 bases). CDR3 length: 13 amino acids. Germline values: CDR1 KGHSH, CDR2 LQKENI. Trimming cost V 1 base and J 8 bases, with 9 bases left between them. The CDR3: CASSPLGGEPQHF. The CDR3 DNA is TGTGCCAGCTCACCACTGGGGGGAGAGCCCCAGCATTTT.

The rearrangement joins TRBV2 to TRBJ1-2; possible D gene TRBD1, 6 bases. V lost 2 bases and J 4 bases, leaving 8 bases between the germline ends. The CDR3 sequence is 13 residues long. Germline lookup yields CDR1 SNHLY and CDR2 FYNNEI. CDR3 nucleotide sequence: TGTGCCAGCAGTGAAAGGACAGTCTATGGCTACACCTTC. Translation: CASSERTVYGYTF.

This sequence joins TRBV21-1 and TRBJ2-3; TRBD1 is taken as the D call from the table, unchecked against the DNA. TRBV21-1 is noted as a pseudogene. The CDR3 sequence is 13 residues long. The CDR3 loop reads CASPGQLTDTQYF. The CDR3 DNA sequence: TGTGCCTCGCCGGGACAGCTCACAGATACGCAGTATTTT.

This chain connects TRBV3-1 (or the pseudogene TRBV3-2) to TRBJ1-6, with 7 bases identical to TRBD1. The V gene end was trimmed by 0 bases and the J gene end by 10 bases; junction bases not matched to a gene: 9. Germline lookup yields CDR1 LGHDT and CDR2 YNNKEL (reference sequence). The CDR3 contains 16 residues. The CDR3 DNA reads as TGTGCCAGCAGCCAAGATGTCAGCAGGGGGGACTCACCCCTCCACTTT. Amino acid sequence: CASSQDVSRGDSPLHF.

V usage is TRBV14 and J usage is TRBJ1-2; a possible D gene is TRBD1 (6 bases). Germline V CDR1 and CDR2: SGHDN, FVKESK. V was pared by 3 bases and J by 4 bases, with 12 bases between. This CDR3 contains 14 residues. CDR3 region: CASSQSGASYGYTF. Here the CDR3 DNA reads TGTGCCAGCAGCCAGTCAGGGGCAAGCTATGGCTACACCTTC.

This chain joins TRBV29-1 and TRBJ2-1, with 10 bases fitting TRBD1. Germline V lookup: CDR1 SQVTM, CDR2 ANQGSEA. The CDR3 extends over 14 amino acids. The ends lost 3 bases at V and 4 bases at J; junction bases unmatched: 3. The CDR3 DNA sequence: TGCAGCGTTGAGGGACAGGGGTCATACAATGAGCAGTTCTTC. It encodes CSVEGQGSYNEQFF.

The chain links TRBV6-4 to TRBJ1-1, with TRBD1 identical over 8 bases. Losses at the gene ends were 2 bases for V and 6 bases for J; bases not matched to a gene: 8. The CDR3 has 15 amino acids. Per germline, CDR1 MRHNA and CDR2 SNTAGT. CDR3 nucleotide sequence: TGTGCCAGCAGTGACACCGGGACAGGTACTTCTGAAGCTTTCTTT. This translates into CASSDTGTGTSEAFF.

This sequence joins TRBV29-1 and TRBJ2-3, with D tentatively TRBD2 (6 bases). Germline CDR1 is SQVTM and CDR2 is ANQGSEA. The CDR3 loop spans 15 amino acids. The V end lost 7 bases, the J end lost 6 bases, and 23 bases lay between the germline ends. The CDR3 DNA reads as TGCAGCGCCGCCGGGCGGGGCTCTTATCTGGATACGCAGTATTTT. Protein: CSAAGRGSYLDTQYF.

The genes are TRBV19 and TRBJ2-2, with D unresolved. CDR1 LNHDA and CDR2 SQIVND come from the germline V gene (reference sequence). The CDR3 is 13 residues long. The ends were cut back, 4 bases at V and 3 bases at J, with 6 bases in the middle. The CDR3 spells CASSTEYTGELFF. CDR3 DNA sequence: TGTGCCAGTAGTACCGAGTACACCGGGGAGCTGTTTTTT.

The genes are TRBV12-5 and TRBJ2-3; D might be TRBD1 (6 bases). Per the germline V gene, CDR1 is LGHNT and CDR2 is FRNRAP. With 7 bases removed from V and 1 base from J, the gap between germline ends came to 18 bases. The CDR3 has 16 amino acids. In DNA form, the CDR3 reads TGTGCTAGTGCCCCCGTAGGGGACACTCGCACAGATACGCAGTATTTT. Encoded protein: CASAPVGDTRTDTQYF.

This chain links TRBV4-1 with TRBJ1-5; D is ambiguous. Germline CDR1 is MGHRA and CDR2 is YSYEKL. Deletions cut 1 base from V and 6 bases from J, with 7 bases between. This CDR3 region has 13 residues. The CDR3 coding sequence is TGCGCCAGCAGCCAAGGTCAGGCTCAGCCCCAGCATTTT. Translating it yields CASSQGQAQPQHF.

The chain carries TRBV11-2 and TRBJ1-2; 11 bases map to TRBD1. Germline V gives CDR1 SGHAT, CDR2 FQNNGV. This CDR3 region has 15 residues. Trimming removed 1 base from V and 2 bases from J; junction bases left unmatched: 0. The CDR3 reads CASSLGTGGNYGYTF. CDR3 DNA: TGTGCCAGCAGCTTAGGGACAGGGGGCAACTATGGCTACACCTTC.

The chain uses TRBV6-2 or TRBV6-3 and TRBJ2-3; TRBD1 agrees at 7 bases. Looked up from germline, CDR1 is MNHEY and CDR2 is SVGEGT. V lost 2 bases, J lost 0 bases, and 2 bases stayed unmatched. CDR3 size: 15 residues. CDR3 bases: TGTGCCAGCAGTTACGGGACAGCTAGCACAGATACGCAGTATTTT. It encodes CASSYGTASTDTQYF.

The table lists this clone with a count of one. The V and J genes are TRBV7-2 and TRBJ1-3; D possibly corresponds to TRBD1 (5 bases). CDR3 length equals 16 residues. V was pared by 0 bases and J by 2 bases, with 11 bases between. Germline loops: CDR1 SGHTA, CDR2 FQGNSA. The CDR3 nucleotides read TGTGCCAGCAGCTTAGCAGTGACAGTGACTGGAAACACCATATATTTT. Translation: CASSLAVTVTGNTIYF.

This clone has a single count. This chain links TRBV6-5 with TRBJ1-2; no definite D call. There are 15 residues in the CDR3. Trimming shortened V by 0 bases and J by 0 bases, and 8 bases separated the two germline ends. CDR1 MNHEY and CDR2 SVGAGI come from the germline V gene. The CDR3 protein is CASSYSPRSNYGYTF. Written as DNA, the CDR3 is TGTGCCAGCAGTTACTCCCCCAGGTCTAACTATGGCTACACCTTC.

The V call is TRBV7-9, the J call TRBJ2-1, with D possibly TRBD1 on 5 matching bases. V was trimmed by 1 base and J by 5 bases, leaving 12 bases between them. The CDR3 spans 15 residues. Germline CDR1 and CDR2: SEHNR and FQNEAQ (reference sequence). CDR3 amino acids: CASSLGGSLNNEQFF. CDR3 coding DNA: TGTGCCAGCAGCTTAGGGGGCAGCTTGAACAATGAGCAGTTCTTC.

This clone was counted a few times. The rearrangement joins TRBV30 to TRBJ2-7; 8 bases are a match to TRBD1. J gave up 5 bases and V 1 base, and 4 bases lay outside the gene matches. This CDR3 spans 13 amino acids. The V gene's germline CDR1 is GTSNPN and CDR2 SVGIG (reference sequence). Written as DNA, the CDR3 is TGTGCCTGGAGTGAGGACAGGGAGAACGAGCAGTACTTC. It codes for CAWSEDRENEQYF.

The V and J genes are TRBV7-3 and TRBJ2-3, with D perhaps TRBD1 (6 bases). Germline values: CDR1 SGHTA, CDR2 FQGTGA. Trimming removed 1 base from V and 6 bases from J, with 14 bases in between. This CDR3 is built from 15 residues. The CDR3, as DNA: TGTGCCAGCAGCTTAAAAGGGGGTCCCGGGGATACGCAGTATTTT. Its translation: CASSLKGGPGDTQYF.

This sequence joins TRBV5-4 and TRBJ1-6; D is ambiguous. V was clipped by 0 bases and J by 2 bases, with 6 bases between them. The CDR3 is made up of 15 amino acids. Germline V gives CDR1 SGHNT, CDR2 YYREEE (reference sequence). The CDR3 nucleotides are TGTGCCAGCAGCTTGGATTCAGCCTATAATTCACCCCTCCACTTT. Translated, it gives CASSLDSAYNSPLHF.